This passage covers 19 T cell receptor beta chains from one sample sequenced in a study of CD8+ T cells in alopecia areata. Extraction of RNA preceded its reverse transcription into cDNA, which served as the sequencing template. The table came from immunoSEQ multiplex PCR; TCRdb's copy has only in-frame clones and leaves some out. The repertoire holds approximately 99,000 clones, 58% seen once, with roughly 25% in the top ten. Material for sequencing was NKG2D-low CD8+ T cells sorted from blood. These receptors originate from a human donor with alopecia areata.

The CDR3 DNA reads as TGCGCCAGCAGAGCGAACACCGGGGAGCTGTTTTTT. Translating gives CASRANTGELFF. The chain links TRBV5-1 to TRBJ2-2; D remains unclear. This CDR3 has 12 residues. The germline gives CDR1 SGHRS, CDR2 YFSETQ. V was trimmed by 5 bases and J by 0 bases, leaving 2 bases between them.

The V call is TRBV7-9, the J call TRBJ2-7, with 11 bases matching TRBD2. The CDR3 consists of 14 residues. Germline V lookup: CDR1 SEHNR, CDR2 FQNEAQ (reference sequence). The V segment lost 2 bases and the J segment 6 bases; nucleotides outside the gene matches: 3. The CDR3 loop is CASSLTLAGAEQYF. The CDR3, as DNA: TGTGCCAGCAGCTTAACACTAGCGGGAGCCGAGCAGTACTTC.

The rearrangement joins TRBV7-9 to TRBJ2-1, with 8 nucleotides matching TRBD2. The length of the CDR3 is 16 residues. Germline CDR1 and CDR2: SEHNR and FQNEAQ (reference sequence). V lost 5 bases and J lost 5; bases outside the gene matches: 11. CDR3 bases: TGTGCCAGCAGCGGAGCGGCGGGAGGACCAGACAATGAGCAGTTCTTC. This translates into CASSGAAGGPDNEQFF.

This rearrangement joins TRBV27 to TRBJ2-3, with 11 positions matching TRBD1. V gave up 4 bases and J gave up 8 bases; unmatched junction bases: 5. CDR3 length: 14 residues. Germline V gene data show CDR1 as MNHEY and CDR2 as SMNVEV (reference sequence). The CDR3 reads CASSYGTGGGTQYF. The CDR3 coding sequence is TGTGCCAGCAGTTACGGGACAGGGGGAGGTACGCAGTATTTT.

This clone turned up a few times. This chain connects TRBV19 to TRBJ2-2; 9 nucleotides match TRBD1. CDR3 length equals 13 residues. CDR1 and CDR2 from the germline V gene are LNHDA and SQIVND (reference sequence). V lost 7 bases and J lost 7; bases outside the gene matches: 4. For the CDR3, the DNA is TGTGCCAGTATCCAGGGACAGGGCGGGGAGCTGTTTTTT. It is translated as CASIQGQGGELFF.

This clone has just a few counts. J is TRBJ2-7 and V is TRBV5-1; 7 nucleotides agree with TRBD2. J lost 6 bases, V lost 5 bases, and 14 bases had no gene match. Germline values: CDR1 SGHRS, CDR2 YFSETQ. The CDR3 consists of 15 residues. CDR3 residues: CASSQTSETLFEQYF. In DNA, the CDR3 is TGCGCCAGCAGTCAAACTAGCGAGACTCTTTTCGAGCAGTACTTC.

The V call is TRBV27, the J call TRBJ2-3; a weak D match, TRBD2 (5 bases). The V gene's germline CDR1 is MNHEY and CDR2 SMNVEV (reference sequence). The CDR3 covers 14 residues. V was pared by 10 bases and J by 2 bases, with 16 bases between. The CDR3 region has the DNA TGTGCCACCAAACGAGGGTTATACACAGATACGCAGTATTTT. Amino acid sequence: CATKRGLYTDTQYF.

The chain employs TRBV18 and TRBJ2-7; 11 nucleotides match TRBD2. V lost 2 bases and J lost 3; bases outside the gene matches: 15. Germline V lookup: CDR1 KGHSH, CDR2 LQKENI. CDR3 size: 19 residues. Here the CDR3 DNA reads TGTGCCAGCTCACCAGGGGTGACTAGCGGGGCTAAAGCAATCTACGAGCAGTACTTC. Encoded protein: CASSPGVTSGAKAIYEQYF.

This clone appeared many times. V and J are TRBV28 and TRBJ2-3; 10 nucleotides align to TRBD2. CDR1 and CDR2 from the germline V gene are MDHEN and SYDVKM. There are 16 residues in the CDR3. V shed 4 bases and J 7 bases; nucleotides not matched to a gene: 11. CDR3 loop: CASSSQREGPLNTQYF. The CDR3 coding sequence is TGTGCCAGCAGTTCCCAGCGGGAGGGCCCCTTAAATACGCAGTATTTT.

The chain has TRBV29-1 and TRBJ1-1; TRBD1 might be the D (6 bases). The V end lost 4 bases, the J end lost 6 bases, and 9 bases lay between the germline ends. The CDR3 has 11 residues. From germline, CDR1 is SQVTM and CDR2 ANQGSEA. The CDR3 nucleotides are TGCAGCGTTGTCAAGGGGGCTGAAGCTTTCTTT. The encoded protein is CSVVKGAEAFF.

The chain recombines TRBV7-3 with TRBJ2-1, with 7 bases that match TRBD2. This CDR3 is built from 15 residues. Germline V gene sequence: CDR1 SGHTA, CDR2 FQGTGA. With 0 bases clipped from V and 8 bases from J, the junction kept 7 bases outside the gene matches. The CDR3 nucleotides read TGTGCCAGCAGCTTAACGGCGGGAGAGGTTTATGAGCAGTTCTTC. Protein product: CASSLTAGEVYEQFF.

This clone appeared a few times. The rearrangement joins TRBV7-9 to TRBJ2-5, with a possible D match to TRBD2 (5 bases). There are 14 residues in the CDR3. Germline CDR1 reads SEHNR; CDR2 reads FQNEAQ (reference sequence). Trimming removed 1 base from V and 11 bases from J, with 17 bases in between. CDR3 protein: CASSLEGGSWEQYF. The CDR3, as DNA: TGTGCCAGCAGCTTAGAGGGTGGAAGCTGGGAGCAGTACTTC.

The V gene is TRBV4-2, the J gene TRBJ2-7; D gene ambiguous. Germline V gene data show CDR1 as LGHNA and CDR2 as YNFKEQ. This CDR3 has 16 residues. V lost 4 bases, J lost 0 bases, and 16 bases lay in between. The CDR3 DNA reads TGTGCCAGCAGCCTCACGCCAGTCTCGAGCTCCTACGAGCAGTACTTC. This codes for CASSLTPVSSSYEQYF.

The chain is built from TRBV28 and TRBJ2-7, with a weak D call TRBD1 (5 bases). CDR1 MDHEN and CDR2 SYDVKM come from the germline V gene. CDR3 length: 12 amino acids. V lost 7 bases to trimming and J lost 2 bases, with 9 bases between them. The CDR3, as DNA: TGTGCCAGCACCACGGACACCTACGAGCAGTACTTC. As protein: CASTTDTYEQYF.

The chain is built from TRBV7-9 and TRBJ2-3, with a possible D match to TRBD1 (5 bases). The length of the CDR3 is 14 residues. V was trimmed by 5 bases and J by 4 bases, leaving 13 bases between them. Per the germline V gene, CDR1 is SEHNR and CDR2 is FQNEAQ (reference sequence). CDR3: CASSRATGPDTQYF. CDR3 nucleotide sequence: TGTGCCAGCAGCAGAGCCACAGGCCCAGATACGCAGTATTTT.

This clone has a single count. The rearrangement joins TRBV7-9 to TRBJ2-7; possible D gene TRBD1, 6 bases. This CDR3 has 18 residues. Germline CDR1 SEHNR, CDR2 FQNEAQ (reference sequence). Trimming took 1 base from V and 1 from J, leaving 20 bases between them. The CDR3 DNA reads as TGTGCCAGCAGCTTAGGATTGAGTCGGCGCAGGGGATCCTACGAGCAGTACTTC. Translated, it gives CASSLGLSRRRGSYEQYF.

This clone was detected ten times or more. The chain uses TRBV7-9 and TRBJ2-3, with a weak D call TRBD1 (5 bases). From germline, CDR1 is SEHNR and CDR2 FQNEAQ (reference sequence). The CDR3 extends over 13 amino acids. V was pared by 3 bases and J by 8 bases, with 12 bases between. The CDR3 DNA reads TGTGCCAGCAGCTTCGACATCAGGGTTACGCAGTATTTT. Its protein product is CASSFDIRVTQYF.

The chain carries TRBV28 and TRBJ1-1; no definite D call. Looked up from germline, CDR1 is MDHEN and CDR2 is SYDVKM. Trimming removed 7 bases at V and 4 bases at J, with 10 bases between. CDR3 length: 12 amino acids. CDR3: CASKPRATEAFF. The CDR3 nucleotides read TGTGCCAGCAAACCGCGGGCCACTGAAGCTTTCTTT.

The rearrangement joins TRBV4-1 to TRBJ2-1, with D uncertain. The CDR3 is made up of 17 amino acids. V lost 4 bases to trimming and J lost 8 bases, with 24 bases between them. Germline V gene data show CDR1 as MGHRA and CDR2 as YSYEKL. The CDR3 loop reads CASSPFPTVPPTHEQFF. CDR3 nucleotides: TGCGCCAGCAGCCCATTCCCGACTGTGCCTCCGACCCATGAGCAGTTCTTC.